This TCR beta chain was profiled in a study of cytomegalovirus exposure and HLA in healthy donors (dated by TCRdb to the late 2010s). Broadly, across the study: An earlier analysis of some 620 of the donors reported approximately 300 Gb of sequence data and 117 million unique TCR beta sequences obtained from some 200 million T cells. Of the roughly 400 genotyped donors, 81% were placed in the genetic ancestry cluster associated with self-reported Caucasian donors. Rather than drawing on any new phenotypic data, the later analysis identified candidate immune exposures from TCR beta sequences and the way those sequences occurred across donors. In a later genetic analysis, genome-wide SNP genotypes for about 55% of the roughly 700 donors were used, and that subset was treated as a discovery cohort. Among 300 to 500 genotyped donors of the cohort, an average of roughly 230,000 unique TCR beta nucleotide sequences was sequenced per donor, of which 15% to 20% were non-productive. In an earlier analysis of about 590 of the donors, high-throughput TCR beta sequencing was used to judge whether each TCR beta V gene segment behaved as functional or pseudogenic. Donor age, sex, ethnicity and CMV serostatus were compiled alongside the repertoire data. Typing coverage varied by locus: roughly 629-630 donors for A, B, C, DRB1 and DQB1; around 560 for DQA1; some 610 for DPA1; roughly 470 for DPB1. A later analysis re-analyzed previously published TCR beta repertoires from 500 to 700 donors and added high-resolution HLA genotyping to study TCR occurrence patterns. High-throughput TCR immunosequencing, statistical association of individual TCRs with disease status, and machine learning were combined to predict cytomegalovirus infection status. Because of strong linkage in the cohort, roughly five DR-DQ haplotypes were treated as single units for association and clustering. The study used immunosequencing to profile the T cell repertoires of hundreds of subjects and linked those repertoires to cytomegalovirus serostatus. All discovery cohort repertoires had been generated on a single sequencing platform. The study aimed to test whether cataloging public T cell receptors could reveal signatures of past pathogen exposure. An early release covering approximately 600 HLA-typed donors comprised approximately 300 gigabases of sequencing data and roughly 86 million unique TCR sequences. HLA typing included class I and class II loci at four-digit resolution. Besides the first cohort of roughly 700 subjects, a separate validation cohort made up of roughly 130 different subjects was used.

The cohort consisted of fewer than 700 healthy bone marrow donors. Cohort members were all nominally healthy when sampled, although unrecorded immune exposures were likely present. The donor was CMV seronegative and was included in the group of 352 seronegative cohort members. Every donor gave a peripheral blood sample, and the peripheral blood mononuclear cells from that sample were used for TCR beta sequencing. The Qiagen DNeasy Blood Extraction Kit was used to extract genomic DNA from the blood cell samples. Library construction relied on the immunoSEQ multiplex PCR assay. The multiplex PCR relied on a mix of 60 forward primers for TCR Vbeta segments and 13 reverse primers for TCR Jbeta segments. The CDR3 region of rearranged TCR beta genes was amplified from genomic DNA with a multiplex PCR assay. The Illumina HiSeq System was used to sequence the amplified TCR beta libraries as 87-base-pair reads. The study's own analysis went as follows. A later analysis tallied approximately 87 million unique TCR beta chains across the 666 repertoires, and approximately 12 million of those chains were shared by two or more donors. To remove PCR and sequencing errors, raw reads were error-corrected and collapsed into unique sequences using a nearest-neighbor algorithm that merged closely related sequences. To assign V, D and J gene segments, CDR3 sequences were aligned to IMGT reference sequences. For a sequence to be retained, a match of at least six nucleotides was required to both a V gene segment and a J gene segment. Rearrangements were classified as productive when the CDR3 lacked stop codons and remained in frame with V and J, and all other rearrangements were classified as non-productive. Following IMGT convention, CDR3 was defined as the stretch from the second conserved V-encoded cysteine to the conserved J-encoded phenylalanine. In an earlier analysis of roughly 580 of the donors, sequences lacking an unambiguous match to a single V gene segment were excluded. In an earlier analysis of roughly 600 of the donors, a V segment was called functional when productive rearrangements were above 56.7%, and segregating when the standard deviation between donors exceeded 5%. A statistical classification framework was developed to diagnose cytomegalovirus status using the catalog of TCR beta chain sequences. V and J gene assignment, in a later analysis, came from comparing TCR nucleotide sequences with IMGT/GENE-DB human TR gene sequences. The TCRdist pipeline was used in a later analysis to assign CDR3 sequences and most-parsimonious VDJ recombination scenarios. A later analysis defined each TCR beta chain by its CDR3 amino acid sequence plus V-gene family, and excluded reads lacking a unique V-gene family. As a way to deal with suspected cross-contamination and a sequencing artifact, a later analysis dropped roughly 620 nucleotide sequences that were highly shared and had low generation probability. In a later analysis, a clonal expansion index was calculated for each public chain from normalized within-repertoire ranks of inferred template counts. A later analysis computed generation probabilities with a VDJ recombination model fitted to out-of-frame rearrangements, and checked the results against IGoR. In a later analysis, TCR-TCR, TCR-HLA and TCR-CMV co-occurrence was scored with hypergeometric tests, and a repertoire-size bias correction was applied to TCR pairs. To estimate false discovery rates, a later analysis permuted the HLA or CMV assignments 20 times. In a later analysis, co-occurring TCRs were grouped using DBSCAN, with TCRdist sequence similarity added in when clustering inside HLA-allele-positive subsets. Co-occurrence clustering excluded repertoires with fewer than 30,000 or more than 120,000 public chains, plus five with anomalous nucleotide sharing. This immuneACCESS table, as held by TCRdb, lists in-frame sequences with V and J called but not all clones. Of the missing ones, under half trace to an unresolved V gene in checked studies; the others have no known cause. V and J calls and clone size are given by that table; D and trimming were obtained from the DNA. A total of about 160,000 clones appear in this sample, around 80% of them only once. The ten largest clones represent 1.9% of the sample.

Study-wide conclusions, independent of this receptor: The authors suggested that the approach could potentially be extended to other disease states and immunological phenotypes. Compared with equally common non-associated chains, HLA-associated TCR beta chains in a later analysis were more clonally expanded and had lower generation probabilities. Because counts were too low, about 18 rarely observed V segments, including chromosome 9 orphons, were left out of the earlier analysis of approximately 580 of the donors. Only TCR beta chains were sequenced in this cohort, and the absence of alpha or paired-chain data limited detectable features. According to a later analysis, TCR association rates differed among HLA loci, with DRB1 alleles showing the most associated TCRs and HLA-C alleles showing the fewest. A cluster of highly shared sequence variants was judged likely to be a technical artifact of the sequencing pipeline. Specific HLA alleles were associated with 15,000 to 20,000 TCR beta sequences at a false discovery rate of 0.05 in a later analysis. Immune exposure information for the cohort was limited to CMV serostatus. V-gene and J-gene trimming of TCR beta chains was associated with a missense DCLRE1C variant in a later genetic analysis, and the association was replicated in an independent cohort. A total of about 180 TCR beta chains were listed by the study as associated with cytomegalovirus. When HLA alleles, especially DR and DQ, strongly co-occurred, attributing TCR associations to individual alleles was difficult. A further reported finding was that TCR beta sequences accurately predicted the HLA-A and HLA-B alleles for most subjects in the first cohort. Some IMGT-functional V segments, including TRBV6-2 and TRBV6-3, could not be told apart with the 87-base-pair reads, so those segments were excluded. In both the original and validation cohorts, the classifier was reported to diagnose cytomegalovirus status with high specificity and sensitivity. Because HLA typing was missing for some donors at each locus, association tests included only the typed subset. An earlier analysis of approximately 530 of the donors showed that most TCR beta V segments appeared in productive rearrangements either about 87% or about 30% of the time, which broadly matched IMGT annotations. Correlated functional status among segregating V segments might be attributable to linkage disequilibrium, but an unknown experimental factor could not be ruled out. Sequencing depth was assumed to be roughly uniform across donors in the presence/absence analyses, though that assumption may not hold. A later analysis reported that several top co-occurrence clusters appeared linked to parvovirus B19, influenza, CMV and Epstein-Barr virus. Most TCR sequences were observed very rarely across donors, whereas some public TCRs were present in many individuals. A few of the identified cytomegalovirus-associated TCR beta chains were confirmed in vitro to be specific for cytomegalovirus antigens. A later genetic analysis reported fewer N-insertions in productive TCRs among donors in an Asian-associated ancestry cluster than the roughly 720-donor mean. A later analysis found that most CMV-associated TCR beta chains appeared HLA-restricted, with HLA associations seemingly driven largely by CMV exposure.

Points on this clone: It lacks a known antigen. No clone much larger than this one lies a single base away; base qualities are absent.

V lost 5 bases and J lost 8 bases; the stretch between them is 12 bases long. From cysteine to phenylalanine, the CDR3 is 12 amino acids long. Just CDR3 DNA is preserved here, 36 bases in frame from base 1. The germline V gene supplies CDR1 LGHNT and CDR2 FRNRAP. The TCR originated in a young man in good health and CMV-seronegative. This receptor chain uses TRBV12-5 and TRBJ1-2, with no reliable assignment of the D segment. Sequencing used PBMCs. The DNA sequence follows: TGTGCTAGTGGTCCCCGGGGTGGGGGCTACACCTTC. This is translated as CASGPRGGGYTF.